The clone carrying this T cell receptor beta chain was counted a single time. Its antigen remains unidentified. The sample comes from a study of T cell responses to AZD1222 COVID-19 vaccine. Points from the study as a whole: White British donors predominated, females outnumbered males, and clonal diversity was possibly underestimated. Once two AZD1222 doses were given, Spike-specific TCR breadth and depth went up.

The protocol was immunoSEQ multiplex PCR, while the TCRdb copy is restricted to in-frame clones and leaves out a portion. Of about 180,000 clones detected, approximately 91% appear once; the ten largest clones hold about 2.1%. The CDR3 consists of 17 residues. Germline V gives CDR1 SGHTA, CDR2 FQGNSA. V shed 4 bases and J 0 bases; nucleotides not matched to a gene: 12. Specimen: peripheral blood, collected 28 days after the second AZD1222 dose. The chain joins TRBV7-2 to TRBJ2-7; 7 bases map to TRBD1. The clonotype was recovered from an adult who received the AZD1222 COVID-19 vaccine. CDR3 amino acids: CASSSPDRVYHSYEQYF. CDR3 nucleotides: TGTGCCAGCAGCTCGCCAGACAGGGTCTATCACTCCTACGAGCAGTACTTC.